The present TCR beta chain was sequenced within a study of shared clonotypes between healthy human individuals. Overall study findings and caveats: With few donors, the genetic and exposure-history diversity represented was limited. Naive subsets tended to show greater estimated richness than memory subsets.

The assay used deep level. The material for each subset, its genomic DNA, was split evenly across several immunoSEQ plates. Only in-frame clones appear in the TCRdb table, and some are missing; sequencing was by immunoSEQ multiplex PCR. The sample yields some 1 million clones, approximately 68% seen once. About this clone itself: Its antigen is currently unknown. Other DNA variants within this sample encode the same CDR3.

This CDR3 is 14 amino acids long. V was clipped by 0 bases and J by 3 bases; unmatched bases: 0. Germline loops: CDR1 SGHDT, CDR2 YYEEEE. Sequenced material: memory CD4+ T cells sorted from blood. Subset: CD45RA-negative fraction. This clonotype originated in a man aged 18 to 29 in good health. V and J are TRBV5-6 and TRBJ2-1; 7 bases map to TRBD1. The CDR3 nucleotides are TGTGCCAGCAGCTTGGGGACAGGCTACAATGAGCAGTTCTTC. Residues: CASSLGTGYNEQFF.